This T cell receptor beta chain comes out of a study of T cells in Graves' hyperthyroidism and ophthalmopathy (dated by TCRdb to the late 2010s). As for the study more broadly: Peripheral blood was sampled at the time of initial diagnosis, prior to any treatment. To identify TCR V-J signatures that set the groups apart, the researchers used a discovery cohort of roughly 100 patients, made up of 40 to 45 with Graves' ophthalmopathy and some 55 with stable Graves' hyperthyroidism. Prospective prediction of ophthalmopathy was tested in an independent validation cohort consisting of under 20 hyperthyroidism patients and some 16 patients who later progressed to ophthalmopathy. The 100 or so discovery patients were randomly split 7:3 into training and test sets. In six Graves' hyperthyroidism patients, the study also compared T-cell repertoires from thyroid tissue with T-cell repertoires from blood. After sampling, hyperthyroidism patients received methimazole starting at 30 mg daily, and ophthalmopathy patients received high-dose intravenous methylprednisolone. The paper describes TCR Vbeta CDR3 sequencing of 140 or so peripheral blood samples, made up of roughly 40 ophthalmopathy patients, some 80 hyperthyroidism patients and 17 progressor patients. The study at large found these results: Ophthalmopathy was separated from stable hyperthyroidism by a 13 V-J signature model, with about 88% sensitivity and roughly 81% specificity obtained in cross-validation and 80%/75% obtained in testing. During validation, the model predicted progression to ophthalmopathy a median of around six months ahead of onset, with more than 60% sensitivity and 72% to 80% specificity. Most expanded thyroid clonotypes (frequency above 0.001) were also detected in blood, suggesting blood repertoires may reflect thyroid immune responses. No statistical method was used to set the sample size in advance, and investigators knew the group allocation.

From V the trimming removes 3 bases and from J it removes 0 bases, while the gene matches leave 10 bases of the junction unaccounted for. CDR1 is given as SEHNR and CDR2 as FQNEAQ, both from the germline V gene (reference sequence). The CDR3 starts with the cysteine, ends with the phenylalanine, and has 17 residues. Only the CDR3 region is kept as DNA, spanning 51 bases read in frame from base 1. Amplification of TCR beta CDR3 regions was carried out from RNA transcripts. For the first round of RT-PCR on the TCR CDR3, the HTBI primer set was used together with the Qiagen OneStep RT-PCR kit. A second multiplex PCR round built the libraries, followed by size selection and purification. Libraries were sequenced paired-end with 100 bp reads on an Illumina HiSeq2000. On the study's bioinformatics: SOAPnuke was used to process the raw data, throwing out any read that contained adapters or uncalled bases, had a mean Phred below 15, or lacked an exact constant-primer or identifier match. COPE v1.2.5 was used to merge high-quality paired reads, and clonotypes were defined as unique nucleotide sequences. MiTCR v1.1 was used to align clonotypes to the IMGT TRBV, TRBD and TRBJ reference segments. Only V-J combinations with frequency above 0.0001, covering roughly 99% of repertoires, were analysed. A TCS score was defined as the ratio of F50 (clonal expansion) to E x V (chaos), with BLOSUM62-based TCRdist applied between CDR3 peptides within each V-J. Welch's t-statistics and random forest reduced several hundred V-J features to 13, which were used in a naive Bayes classifier (R e1071). The public reads were reprocessed in TCRdb via fastp at Q25 and MiXCR, keeping in-frame beta chains. One record per CDR3 amino acid sequence lists the most common genes and DNA. The V and J calls, along with clone size, are taken from TCRdb and not from the paper's own processing. The sample data list under 350,000 distinct CDR3 sequences, and 21% of these were observed just once. The ten largest clones capture roughly 52% of the sample.

A patient counted as having stable Graves' hyperthyroidism if no progression to ophthalmopathy occurred over 18 months of follow-up. The hyperthyroidism patients were between 18 and 65 years old and newly diagnosed, with a disease duration of less than 2 months. Exclusion was applied to patients with uncontrolled infections, other autoimmune diseases, pregnancy or lactation. Diagnoses were established on the basis of clinical symptoms, serum thyroxine and TRAb, thyroid ultrasound, and orbital computed tomography. PBMCs were isolated from more than 8 ml of fresh peripheral blood by Ficoll-Paque density gradient centrifugation. Trizol reagent was used to extract total RNA, and RNA quality was then checked on an Agilent 2100 Bioanalyzer. Worth noting for this clonotype: Its recognized antigen is unknown. No base quality values were provided; no much bigger clone lies one nucleotide off.

In this chain, TRBV7-9 is recombined with TRBJ2-7; 8 central nucleotides agree with TRBD1. The receptor was isolated from a woman in her 50s with Graves' hyperthyroidism. Sequencing was done on a sample of blood. The CDR3 has the sequence CASSFSTTGGGSYEQYF. The DNA reads as follows: TGTGCCAGCAGCTTTAGTACCACAGGGGGAGGCTCCTACGAGCAGTACTTC. With the portions outside the CDR3 filled from the reference TRBV7-9 and TRBJ2-7 genes, the complete variable region becomes DTGVSQNPRHKITKRGQNVTFRCDPISEHNRLYWYRQTLGQGPEFLTYFQNEAQLEKSRLLSDRFSAERPKGSFSTLEIQRTEQGDSAMYLCASSFSTTGGGSYEQYFGPGTRLTVT.